A single T cell receptor (beta chain) is shown here with its context. This sample is part of a study of OX40 agonist ivuxolimab in advanced cancers. As for the study in general: Every 2 weeks, patients received ivuxolimab intravenously, dosed at 0.01 to 10 mg/kg.

Sequencing was performed with immunoSEQ multiplex PCR; in TCRdb, only in-frame clones are kept and a portion is missing. The table lists 75,000 to 95,000 clones, approximately 90% of them singletons. Germline loops: CDR1 GTSNPN, CDR2 SVGIG (reference sequence). Trimming removed 1 base from V and 5 bases from J, with 8 bases in between. The CDR3 totals 12 residues. The specimen was CD4+ or CD8+ T cells sorted from blood, collected in a trial of the OX40 agonist ivuxolimab. This sequence was found in an adult with an advanced solid tumor such as melanoma, head and neck, liver or kidney cancer. The chain is built from TRBV30 and TRBJ1-1, with D unresolved. The CDR3 nucleotides read TGTGCCTGGAGTGCGGACGTAACTGAAGCTTTCTTT. Translated: CAWSADVTEAFF.